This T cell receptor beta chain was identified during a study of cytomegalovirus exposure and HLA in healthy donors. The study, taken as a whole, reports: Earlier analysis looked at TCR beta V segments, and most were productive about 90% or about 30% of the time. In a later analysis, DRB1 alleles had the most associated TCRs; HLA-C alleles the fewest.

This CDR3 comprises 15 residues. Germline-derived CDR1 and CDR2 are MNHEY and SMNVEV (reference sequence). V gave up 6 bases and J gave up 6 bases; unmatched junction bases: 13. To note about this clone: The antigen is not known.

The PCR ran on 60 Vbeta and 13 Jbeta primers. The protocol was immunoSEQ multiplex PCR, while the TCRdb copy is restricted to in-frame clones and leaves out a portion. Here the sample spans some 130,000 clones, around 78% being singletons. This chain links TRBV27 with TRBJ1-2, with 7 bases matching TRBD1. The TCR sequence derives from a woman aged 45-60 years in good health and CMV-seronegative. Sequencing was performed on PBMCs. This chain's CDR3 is CASRAQGSGGDGYTF. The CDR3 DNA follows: TGTGCCAGCAGGGCACAGGGTTCAGGGGGTGATGGCTACACCTTC.